This TCR beta chain emerged from a study of T cell repertoires in ileal Crohn's disease. Only in-frame clones appear in the TCRdb table, and some are missing; sequencing was by immunoSEQ multiplex PCR. The sample yields 55,000 to 65,000 clones, roughly nine tenths seen once. Time point of the sample: neoterminal ileum biopsy at postoperative endoscopy, about 6 months after surgery. Germline V gene sequence: CDR1 SGHRS, CDR2 YFSETQ. The CDR3 consists of 16 residues. The V gene lost 3 bases and the J gene lost 1 base, with 16 bases spanning the gap. The sequence was collected from an adult with Crohn's disease. The sequencing sample was made of ileal tissue. The rearrangement joins TRBV5-1 to TRBJ1-2; D is perhaps TRBD1 (6 bases). The CDR3 sequence is CASSSSIGQLNYGYTF. CDR3 nucleotide sequence: TGCGCCAGCAGCTCTTCGATCGGACAGCTTAACTATGGCTACACCTTC.